The 20 T cell receptor beta chains below all came from one sample that was sequenced in a study of T cells in women clearing cervical HPV infection. The assay was immunoSEQ multiplex PCR, and TCRdb's table has in-frame clones only and misses some. This table holds about 36,000 clones. The sample taken for sequencing was blood buffy coat. The receptors here all came from a woman between 18 and 75 years old with a cervical HPV16 infection that either progressed to CIN3+ or cleared (not recorded which).

Worth noting for this clone: The sequenced fragment ends 3 residues before the CDR3 boundary, so the rest is inferred from the germline J gene. The rearrangement joins TRBV28 to TRBJ1-6, with TRBD1 matching 7 bases. V gave up 1 base and J gave up 7 bases; unmatched junction bases: 4. The germline CDR1 and CDR2 sequences are MDHEN and SYDVKM. This CDR3 spans 15 amino acids. The part of the CDR3 DNA that was read is TGTGCCAGCAGTTTATCAACCAGGGGGAATTCACCC. It encodes CASSLSTRGNSP. The entire CDR3 reads CASSLSTRGNSPLHF.

A word on this clone: The read gets to within 3 residues of the CDR3 end, and the germline J gene fills in the rest. The chain couples TRBV4-2 to TRBJ2-3; a weak D match, TRBD2 (5 bases). This CDR3 has 15 residues. The V gene's germline CDR1 is LGHNA and CDR2 YNFKEQ. The ends were cut back, 0 bases at V and 5 bases at J, with 12 bases in the middle. Partial CDR3 DNA: TGTGCCAGCAGCCAAGATAGTCTAGCTCTAGATACG. Residues: CASSQDSLALDT. The full-length CDR3 reads as CASSQDSLALDTQYF.

About this clone: The sequenced fragment ends 3 residues before the CDR3 boundary, so the rest is inferred from the germline J gene. The chain links TRBV19 to TRBJ1-5; tentative D call: TRBD1 (6 bases). The germline V and J ends were trimmed by 7 bases and 2 bases, with 9 bases remaining between them. The CDR3 totals 13 residues. Germline CDR1 reads LNHDA; CDR2 reads SQIVND (reference sequence). The part of the CDR3 DNA that was read is TGTGCCAGTAAGGAGGGGGGCAATCAGCCC. Translated: CASKEGGNQP. In full, the CDR3 is CASKEGGNQPQHF.

As concerns this clone: Read data end 3 residues before the CDR3 end; the end is taken from the germline J gene. This sequence joins TRBV7-2 and TRBJ2-1, with 10 bases matching TRBD2. From germline, CDR1 is SGHTA and CDR2 FQGNSA. This CDR3 has 14 amino acids. Trimming at V came to 4 bases and at J to 7 bases, leaving 4 bases not matched to a gene. CDR3 protein: CASSSSGGPNEQFF. The part of the CDR3 DNA that was read is TGTGCCAGCAGCTCTAGCGGGGGCCCTAATGAG.

Turning to this clone: The CDR3 end is not reached by the read, which stops 3 residues before it; the germline J gene fills it in. This chain connects TRBV5-1 to TRBJ1-1, with a weak D call TRBD1 (6 bases). CDR3 length: 15 residues. CDR1 is SGHRS, CDR2 YFSETQ, per germline. The part of the CDR3 DNA that was read is TGCGCCAGCAGCTTGGGAGGGGGTCTTCCCGGTGGA. It encodes CASSLGGGLPGG. The whole CDR3 protein is CASSLGGGLPGGAFF. Full variable domain (remainder filled in from reference TRBV5-1 and TRBJ1-1): KAGVTQTPRYLIKTRGQQVTLSCSPISGHRSVSWYQQTPGQGLQFLFEYFSETQRNKGNFPGRFSGRQFSNSRSEMNVSTLELGDSALYLCASSLGGGLPGGAFFGQGTRLTVV.

Details on this clone: The read ends 3 residues shy of where the CDR3 ends; the end is completed using the germline J gene. The chain uses TRBV7-9 and TRBJ1-1; D ambiguous. CDR1 and CDR2 (germline): SEHNR, FQNEAQ (reference sequence). This CDR3 spans 15 amino acids. CDR3 DNA, as far as it was read: TGTGCCAGCAGCTCCGTTGGACTCCGCACAGATACG. It is translated as CASSSVGLRTDT. From start to end, the CDR3 is CASSSVGLRTDTAFF.

With respect to this clone: The sequenced fragment ends 3 residues before the CDR3 boundary, so the rest is inferred from the germline J gene. The chain links TRBV5-1 to TRBJ1-2; D gene uncertain. Trimming shortened V by 0 bases and J by 1 base, and 10 bases separated the two germline ends. CDR3 length: 15 amino acids. CDR1 is SGHRS, CDR2 YFSETQ, per germline. The sequenced part of the CDR3 DNA is TGCGCCAGCAGCTTGGCCGGTGACAATAACTATGGC. Protein: CASSLAGDNNYG. The CDR3 in full is CASSLAGDNNYGYTF.

As for this clone: The read halts 3 residues ahead of the CDR3 end, with the missing end drawn from the germline J gene. The genes are TRBV10-3 and TRBJ1-4; D call uncertain. Germline values: CDR1 ENHRY, CDR2 SYGVKD. The CDR3 spans 16 residues. V was clipped by 2 bases and J by 0 bases, with 10 bases between them. The covered CDR3 bases are TGTGCCATCAGTGAGAAACCCGTAGCAACTAATGAAAAA. Translated: CAISEKPVATNEK. The complete CDR3 protein is CAISEKPVATNEKLFF.

About this clone: The read falls 3 residues short of the CDR3 end, and the missing part is taken from the germline J gene. V and J are TRBV11-2 and TRBJ2-1; D unclear. Germline values: CDR1 SGHAT, CDR2 FQNNGV. The CDR3 totals 11 residues. V lost 5 bases to trimming and J lost 9 bases, with 8 bases between them. Incomplete CDR3 DNA: TGTGCCAGCAGCCTTAACGGTGAG. Its protein is CASSLNGE. The whole CDR3 is CASSLNGEQFF.

Regarding this clone: The CDR3 end is not reached by the read, which stops 3 residues before it; the germline J gene fills it in. The rearrangement uses TRBV7-9 and TRBJ1-1, with TRBD1 matching over 9 bases. Germline V CDR1 and CDR2: SEHNR, FQNEAQ (reference sequence). The CDR3 extends over 14 amino acids. The V gene end was trimmed by 5 bases and the J gene end by 1 base; junction bases not matched to a gene: 2. The chain's CDR3 is CASSRGQGNTEAFF. CDR3 bases read: TGTGCCAGCAGCCGGGGACAGGGGAACACTGAA.

Notes on this clone: The CDR3 end falls 3 residues outside the read, so it is completed with the germline J gene. V usage is TRBV5-1 and J usage is TRBJ1-1, with 11 bases that match TRBD1. Germline V gene data show CDR1 as SGHRS and CDR2 as YFSETQ. CDR3 length: 14 amino acids. CDR3 residues: CASSPGQGALEAFF. CDR3 DNA (partial): TGCGCCAGCAGCCCCGGACAGGGGGCACTGGAA.

As to this clone: The read ends 3 residues shy of where the CDR3 ends; the end is completed using the germline J gene. V gene TRBV7-2 combines with J gene TRBJ2-1; TRBD2 matches at 10 bases. With V trimmed by 5 bases and J by 8 bases, 9 bases remained unmatched. CDR1 is SGHTA and CDR2 is FQGNSA in the germline V gene. The CDR3 loop spans 15 amino acids. The CDR3 reads CASSPLSSGSYEQFF. Partial CDR3 DNA: TGTGCCAGCAGCCCCCTTTCTAGCGGGAGTTATGAG.

To note about this clone: The sequenced fragment ends 3 residues before the CDR3 boundary, so the rest is inferred from the germline J gene. The chain is built from TRBV7-3 and TRBJ1-3; D may be TRBD1 (5 bases). Germline-derived CDR1 and CDR2 are SGHTA and FQGTGA. V gave up 5 bases and J gave up 2 bases, with 13 bases separating them. CDR3 length: 15 amino acids. Partial CDR3 DNA: TGTGCCAGCAGCACGGACGGGGGACCTGGAAACACC. Encoded protein: CASSTDGGPGNT. The entire CDR3 protein is CASSTDGGPGNTIYF. The full variable domain, rest sourced from reference TRBV7-3 and TRBJ1-3, is GAGVSQTPSNKVTEKGKYVELRCDPISGHTALYWYRQSLGQGPEFLIYFQGTGAADDSGLPNDRFFAVRPEGSVSTLKIQRTERGDSAVYLCASSTDGGPGNTIYFGEGSWLTVV.

As for this clone: The read ends 3 residues shy of where the CDR3 ends; the end is completed using the germline J gene. V is TRBV5-1 and J is TRBJ2-7, with 10 bases that match TRBD1. The CDR3 is 14 amino acids. The V gene end was trimmed by 5 bases and the J gene end by 3 bases; junction bases not matched to a gene: 5. Germline CDR1 reads SGHRS; CDR2 reads YFSETQ. CDR3 bases read: TGCGCCAGCAGTGGACAGGGGGGGCTCTACGAG. It yields the protein CASSGQGGLYE. The CDR3 in full is CASSGQGGLYEQYF.

Of note for this clone: The missing CDR3 end, 3 residues past where the read stops, is filled in from the germline J gene. This chain links TRBV19 with TRBJ2-7, with TRBD2 identical over 8 bases. The germline CDR1 and CDR2 sequences are LNHDA and SQIVND (reference sequence). V gave up 5 bases and J gave up 4 bases; unmatched junction bases: 7. This CDR3 spans 14 amino acids. CDR3 sequence: CASSATSVGYEQYF. Incomplete CDR3 DNA: TGTGCCAGTAGTGCGACTAGCGTAGGATACGAG. Full variable domain (rest looked up from reference TRBV19 and TRBJ2-7): DGGITQSPKYLFRKEGQNVTLSCEQNLNHDAMYWYRQDPGQGLRLIYYSQIVNDFQKGDIAEGYSVSREKKESFPLTVTSAQKNPTAFYLCASSATSVGYEQYFGPGTRLTVT.

Points on this clone: The CDR3 is cut off 3 residues early in the read; its end comes from the germline J gene. The gene calls are TRBV27 and TRBJ1-2, with D hard to call. Deletions cut 3 bases from V and 4 bases from J, with 21 bases between. CDR3 length equals 17 residues. The germline V gene encodes CDR1 MNHEY and CDR2 SMNVEV (reference sequence). The DNA read from the CDR3 is TGTGCCAGCAGTTTTTCGGCAGCGTTGACTCTAGGCTATGGC. This gives the protein CASSFSAALTLGYG. The entire CDR3 protein is CASSFSAALTLGYGYTF.

As for this clone: The read ends 3 residues before the CDR3 terminus; that terminus is restored from the germline J gene. The chain couples TRBV7-3 to TRBJ2-5; 10 positions match TRBD2. The trim removed 1 base at V and 5 bases at J, leaving 4 bases unmatched. Germline CDR1 SGHTA, CDR2 FQGTGA. The length of the CDR3 is 15 residues. CDR3 amino acids: CASSLIAGGWETQYF. The covered CDR3 bases are TGTGCCAGCAGCTTAATAGCGGGGGGCTGGGAGACC.

Worth noting for this clone: The CDR3 extends 3 residues past the end of the read, so its final part is completed from the germline J gene. The rearrangement joins TRBV28 to TRBJ2-3, with TRBD2 as a possible D gene (6 bases). Germline V gene lookup returns CDR1 MDHEN and CDR2 SYDVKM. The V and J ends lost 5 bases and 2 bases respectively, with 11 bases between them. CDR3 length equals 14 residues. The CDR3 reads CASSRGTPTDTQYF. CDR3 bases read: TGTGCCAGCAGTCGAGGGACTCCCACAGATACG. Together with reference TRBV28 and TRBJ2-3, the CDR3 gives the full variable domain: DVKVTQSSRYLVKRTGEKVFLECVQDMDHENMFWYRQDPGLGLRLIYFSYDVKMKEKGDIPEGYSVSREKKERFSLILESASTNQTSMYLCASSRGTPTDTQYFGPGTRLTVL.

About this clone itself: The read is 3 residues too short to cover the CDR3 end, so that end is filled in from the germline J gene. The chain combines TRBV5-1 with TRBJ1-3, with 7 bases fitting TRBD1. The CDR3 loop spans 16 amino acids. After removal of 0 bases from V and 0 bases from J, the junction contained 3 bases not matched to a gene. Germline lookup yields CDR1 SGHRS and CDR2 YFSETQ. This CDR3 is CASSLGQGHSGNTIYF. The CDR3 bases that were read are TGCGCCAGCAGCTTGGGACAGGGCCACTCTGGAAACACC.

Concerning this clone itself: The read comes to an end 3 residues before the CDR3 does, leaving the germline J gene to fill in the end. This chain joins TRBV20-1 and TRBJ1-1, with 7 bases that match TRBD1. Germline values: CDR1 DFQATT, CDR2 SNEGSKA (reference sequence). This CDR3 is 13 amino acids long. V trimming: 5 bases; J trimming: 1 base; junction bases outside the gene matches: 4. The CDR3 bases that were read are TGCAGTGCTTCCCGGGACAGGAACACTGAA. It translates to CSASRDRNTE. The whole CDR3 is CSASRDRNTEAFF.